The TCR beta chain described here comes from a study of shared clonotypes between healthy human individuals. Study in general: The cohort comprised a couple of women and a few men. Their ages spanned 18 to 49 years.

Libraries were prepared by immunoSEQ multiplex PCR; TCRdb keeps only in-frame clonotypes and omits some of them. The sample has just over 2,000,000 clones, roughly 95% seen once. Germline CDR1 and CDR2: SQVTM and ANQGSEA. The V gene end was trimmed by 4 bases and the J gene end by 7 bases; junction bases not matched to a gene: 11. This CDR3 has 15 amino acids. Sequenced: naive CD4+ T cells sorted from blood. Sample subset: CD45RA+ positively selected. This clonotype originated in a man between 18 and 35 years old in good health. V and J are TRBV29-1 and TRBJ2-5; 11 nucleotides match TRBD2. The CDR3 spells CSVGSSGGPRATQYF. The CDR3 DNA follows: TGCAGCGTTGGATCTAGCGGGGGGCCCCGCGCGACCCAGTACTTC.